The T cell receptor beta chain described here comes from a study of shared clonotypes between healthy human individuals. The V and J ends lost 3 bases and 2 bases respectively, with 7 bases between them. CDR1 and CDR2 (germline): SGHRS, YFSETQ. The CDR3 contains 13 residues. Points on this clone: Its antigen is currently unknown.

Study-level results: Larger estimated richness was generally recorded for naive subsets relative to memory subsets.

Several immunoSEQ plates held equal portions of the genomic DNA taken from each subset. TCRdb's copy holds only in-frame clones and misses some; the assay was immunoSEQ multiplex PCR. The data show around 2.3 million clones, with approximately 95% seen just once and roughly 0.13% held by the top ten. The rearrangement joins TRBV5-1 to TRBJ2-3, with no clear D. The specimen sequenced was naive CD4+ T cells sorted from blood. Subset described: CD45RA+ positively selected. The clonotype comes from a man younger than 30 in good health. The DNA for the CDR3 is TGCGCCAGCAGCTCCCAGCTCACAGATACGCAGTATTTT. Its protein is CASSSQLTDTQYF.